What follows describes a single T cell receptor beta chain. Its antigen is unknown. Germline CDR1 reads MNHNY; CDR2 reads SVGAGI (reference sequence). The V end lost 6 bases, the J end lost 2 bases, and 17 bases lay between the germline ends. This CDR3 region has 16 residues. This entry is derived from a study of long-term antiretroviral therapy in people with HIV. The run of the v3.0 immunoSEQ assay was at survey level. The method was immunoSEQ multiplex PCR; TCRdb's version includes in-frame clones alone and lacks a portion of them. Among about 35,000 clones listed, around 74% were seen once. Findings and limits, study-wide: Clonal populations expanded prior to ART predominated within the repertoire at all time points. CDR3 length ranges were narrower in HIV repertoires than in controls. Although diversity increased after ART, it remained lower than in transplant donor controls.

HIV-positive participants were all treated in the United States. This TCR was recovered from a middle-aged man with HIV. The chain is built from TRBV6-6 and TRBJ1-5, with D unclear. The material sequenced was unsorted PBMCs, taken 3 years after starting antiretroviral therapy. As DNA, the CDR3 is TGTGCCAGCAGAATCCGTGGTGGGGTGGGCAATCAGCCCCAGCATTTT. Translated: CASRIRGGVGNQPQHF.